These T cell receptor beta chains were read from a single sample in a study of blood T cell repertoires in COVID-19. Measured with immunoSEQ multiplex PCR; TCRdb has only the in-frame clones, and not every one. Among about 180,000 clones, 88% were seen once, and the ten largest hold approximately 4%. Sequences were obtained from peripheral blood. These receptors all stem from a woman in her twenties or thirties with acute or convalescent COVID-19. CDR3s include the opening cysteine and the closing phenylalanine or tryptophan. Fields, in order: V gene, J gene, clone size, D gene, CDR3 protein, CDR3 DNA. A D gene is named only where the DNA matches it firmly. The size of a clone is reported for some rows only, either as once, few or many, or as a class for expanded clones.

v_gene: TRBV28; j_gene: TRBJ2-4; abundance: -; d_gene: TRBD2; CDR3aa: CASSLPRLALAKNIQYF; CDR3nt: TGTGCCAGCAGTTTACCCCGACTAGCGCTAGCCAAAAACATTCAGTACTTC
v_gene: TRBV27; j_gene: TRBJ2-7; abundance: -; d_gene: -; CDR3aa: CASGQTLYEQYF; CDR3nt: TGTGCCAGCGGACAGACCCTTTACGAGCAGTACTTC
v_gene: TRBV24-1; j_gene: TRBJ2-5; abundance: once; d_gene: -; CDR3aa: CATSDGSGTETQYF; CDR3nt: TGTGCCACCAGTGATGGTTCAGGGACTGAGACCCAGTACTTC
v_gene: TRBV10-3; j_gene: TRBJ1-2; abundance: -; d_gene: TRBD1; CDR3aa: CAISEGTGYGYTF; CDR3nt: TGTGCCATCAGTGAGGGGACAGGGTATGGCTACACCTTC
v_gene: TRBV29-1; j_gene: TRBJ1-2; abundance: -; d_gene: -; CDR3aa: CSVTTGFNYGYTF; CDR3nt: TGCAGCGTTACTACAGGTTTTAACTATGGCTACACCTTC
v_gene: TRBV5-1; j_gene: TRBJ2-5; abundance: once; d_gene: TRBD2; CDR3aa: CASSIGTSGSSQETQYF; CDR3nt: TGCGCCAGCAGCATCGGGACTAGCGGGAGTAGTCAAGAGACCCAGTACTTC
v_gene: TRBV6-5; j_gene: TRBJ2-7; abundance: -; d_gene: TRBD2; CDR3aa: CASSFRAGANDEQYF; CDR3nt: TGTGCCAGCAGTTTTCGAGCGGGAGCTAACGACGAGCAGTACTTC
v_gene: TRBV2; j_gene: TRBJ2-7; abundance: -; d_gene: -; CDR3aa: CASAAAYEQYF; CDR3nt: TGTGCCAGCGCGGCAGCCTACGAGCAGTACTTC
v_gene: TRBV5-1; j_gene: TRBJ1-3; abundance: -; d_gene: -; CDR3aa: CASSLQLGNTIYF; CDR3nt: TGCGCCAGCAGCCTCCAACTTGGAAACACCATATATTTT
v_gene: TRBV20-1; j_gene: TRBJ1-2; abundance: -; d_gene: -; CDR3aa: CSASRTDYGYTF; CDR3nt: TGCAGTGCTAGTAGGACAGACTATGGCTACACCTTC
v_gene: TRBV27; j_gene: TRBJ2-3; abundance: -; d_gene: TRBD2; CDR3aa: CASSSWTSGRDTQYF; CDR3nt: TGTGCCAGCAGTTCCTGGACTAGCGGAAGGGATACGCAGTATTTT
v_gene: TRBV7-9; j_gene: TRBJ2-7; abundance: once; d_gene: -; CDR3aa: CASSSTGREQYF; CDR3nt: TGTGCCAGCAGCTCGACAGGTAGGGAGCAGTACTTC
v_gene: TRBV24-1; j_gene: TRBJ2-3; abundance: -; d_gene: -; CDR3aa: CATSDFQGGDTQYF; CDR3nt: TGTGCCACCAGTGATTTCCAAGGGGGAGATACGCAGTATTTT
v_gene: TRBV10-3; j_gene: TRBJ2-2; abundance: -; d_gene: -; CDR3aa: CAITTSGVANTGELFF; CDR3nt: TGTGCCATCACCACGTCGGGGGTCGCGAACACCGGGGAGCTGTTTTTT
v_gene: TRBV11-2; j_gene: TRBJ2-3; abundance: -; d_gene: -; CDR3aa: CASSLWLSTDTQYF; CDR3nt: TGTGCCAGCAGCTTATGGCTTAGCACAGATACGCAGTATTTT
v_gene: TRBV27; j_gene: TRBJ1-6; abundance: -; d_gene: -; CDR3aa: CASMGGSRNSPLHF; CDR3nt: TGTGCCAGCATGGGGGGATCAAGAAATTCACCCCTCCACTTT
v_gene: TRBV11-2; j_gene: TRBJ2-1; abundance: -; d_gene: TRBD2; CDR3aa: CASSLDRLAGVKFF; CDR3nt: TGTGCCAGCAGCCTAGACCGACTAGCGGGAGTTAAGTTCTTC
v_gene: TRBV2; j_gene: TRBJ2-1; abundance: -; d_gene: -; CDR3aa: CASSDVRDLEQFF; CDR3nt: TGTGCCAGCAGTGATGTGCGGGATTTAGAGCAGTTCTTC
v_gene: TRBV6-5; j_gene: TRBJ2-5; abundance: -; d_gene: -; CDR3aa: CASSGSEQTQYF; CDR3nt: TGTGCCAGCAGCGGGTCGGAGCAGACCCAGTACTTC
v_gene: TRBV12-3/TRBV12-4; j_gene: TRBJ2-7; abundance: -; d_gene: TRBD1; CDR3aa: CASSRDRSYEQYF; CDR3nt: TGTGCCAGCAGCCGGGACAGATCCTACGAGCAGTACTTC
v_gene: TRBV7-9; j_gene: TRBJ1-1; abundance: -; d_gene: -; CDR3aa: CASSLEESTEAFF; CDR3nt: TGTGCCAGCAGCTTGGAGGAGTCCACTGAAGCTTTCTTT
v_gene: TRBV11-2; j_gene: TRBJ2-1; abundance: -; d_gene: TRBD2; CDR3aa: CATRLAGGNNEQFF; CDR3nt: TGTGCCACCCGACTAGCGGGAGGTAACAATGAGCAGTTCTTC
v_gene: TRBV7-9; j_gene: TRBJ2-3; abundance: few; d_gene: -; CDR3aa: CASRGGQGTDTQYF; CDR3nt: TGTGCCAGCCGGGGGGGACAGGGAACAGATACGCAGTATTTT
v_gene: TRBV2; j_gene: TRBJ2-2; abundance: -; d_gene: -; CDR3aa: CASSMGEGELFF; CDR3nt: TGTGCCAGCAGTATGGGAGAGGGGGAGCTGTTTTTT
v_gene: TRBV30; j_gene: TRBJ2-3; abundance: -; d_gene: TRBD2; CDR3aa: CAWKREGGTQYF; CDR3nt: TGTGCCTGGAAACGGGAGGGGGGTACGCAGTATTTT
v_gene: TRBV28; j_gene: TRBJ1-2; abundance: -; d_gene: -; CDR3aa: CASSLWQTDGYTF; CDR3nt: TGTGCCAGCAGTTTATGGCAGACAGATGGCTACACCTTC
v_gene: TRBV4-1; j_gene: TRBJ2-3; abundance: -; d_gene: -; CDR3aa: CASAGSGPTDTQYF; CDR3nt: TGCGCCAGTGCGGGGAGCGGGCCCACAGATACGCAGTATTTT
v_gene: TRBV10-2; j_gene: TRBJ2-1; abundance: -; d_gene: -; CDR3aa: CASIGSGRKSNEQFF; CDR3nt: TGCGCCAGCATAGGATCCGGGAGAAAGAGCAATGAGCAGTTCTTC
v_gene: TRBV2; j_gene: TRBJ2-7; abundance: -; d_gene: TRBD2; CDR3aa: CASHAAAGAFEQYF; CDR3nt: TGTGCCAGTCATGCTGCGGCGGGAGCATTCGAGCAGTACTTC
v_gene: TRBV6-5; j_gene: TRBJ1-5; abundance: -; d_gene: -; CDR3aa: CASSYSGKQPQHF; CDR3nt: TGTGCCAGCAGTTACTCGGGCAAACAGCCCCAGCATTTT
v_gene: TRBV2; j_gene: TRBJ2-7; abundance: few; d_gene: -; CDR3aa: CATKRTRDFYEQYF; CDR3nt: TGTGCGACCAAAAGGACCCGGGACTTCTACGAGCAGTACTTC
v_gene: TRBV28; j_gene: TRBJ2-7; abundance: -; d_gene: TRBD2; CDR3aa: CASVYTSGSYEQYF; CDR3nt: TGTGCCAGCGTCTATACTAGCGGGAGCTACGAGCAGTACTTC
v_gene: TRBV4-1; j_gene: TRBJ1-6; abundance: -; d_gene: -; CDR3aa: CASSQAVQQNSPLHF; CDR3nt: TGCGCCAGCAGCCAAGCTGTCCAACAAAATTCACCCCTCCACTTT
v_gene: TRBV19; j_gene: TRBJ1-5; abundance: -; d_gene: -; CDR3aa: CASSIAGARPQHF; CDR3nt: TGTGCCAGTAGTATAGCAGGGGCTAGGCCCCAGCATTTT